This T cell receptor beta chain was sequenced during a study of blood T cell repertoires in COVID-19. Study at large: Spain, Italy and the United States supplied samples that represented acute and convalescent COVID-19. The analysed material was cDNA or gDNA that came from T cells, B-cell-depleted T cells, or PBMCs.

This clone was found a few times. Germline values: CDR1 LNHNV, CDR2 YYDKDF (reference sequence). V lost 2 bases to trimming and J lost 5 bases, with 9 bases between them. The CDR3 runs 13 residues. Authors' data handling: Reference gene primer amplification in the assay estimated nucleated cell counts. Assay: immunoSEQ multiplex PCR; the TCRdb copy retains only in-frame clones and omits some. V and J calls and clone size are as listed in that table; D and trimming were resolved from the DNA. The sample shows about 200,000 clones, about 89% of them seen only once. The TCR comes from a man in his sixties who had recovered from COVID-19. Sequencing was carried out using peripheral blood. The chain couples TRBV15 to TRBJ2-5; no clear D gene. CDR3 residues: CATSRSLGETQYF. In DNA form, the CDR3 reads TGTGCCACCAGCAGAAGCCTCGGGGAGACCCAGTACTTC.